This T cell receptor (beta chain) was recorded in a study of T cell repertoires in cytomegalovirus infection. Background on the study: Public TCR beta signatures were indicative of both CMV infection and a matching HLA type.

The study's findings and limits: The ex vivo response showed dominance by HLA-C-restricted CMV-specific TCR beta clonotypes. Identification of carriers of CMV plus the relevant HLA was achieved through cumulative public TCR beta family frequency.

TCRdb processed the reads anew with MiXCR; each CDR3 protein has one entry. The sample records about 260,000 distinct CDR3 sequences, approximately 9.1% being singletons. This clonotype was seen repeatedly, ten times or more. Its antigen is still unknown. This TCR derives from a human donor in good health (CMV status not recorded). Some clones in this sample may be carry-over from other donors' samples. The sample taken for sequencing was PBMCs.

As DNA, the CDR3 is TGTGCCAGCAGTTTTATCGGTGGCTACACCTTC. Translating it yields CASSFIGGYTF. V and J are TRBV28 and TRBJ1-2, with D hard to call. The CDR3 loop spans 11 amino acids. V lost 3 bases and J lost 7, with 6 bases in between. Germline loops: CDR1 MDHEN, CDR2 SYDVKM.